Sequencing of this T cell receptor (beta chain) was carried out in a study of tumor and adjacent non-tumor tissue in lung cancer. Study overall: The cohort had 12 adenocarcinoma, a couple of squamous cell and 1 small cell patients.

V was cut by 4 bases and J by 4 bases, with 11 bases left in between. Per germline, CDR1 MNHEY and CDR2 SVGAGI. The CDR3 is made up of 14 amino acids. A modified ARM-PCR protocol with three rounds of nested PCR amplified TCRbeta. A single record per CDR3 protein comes from TCRdb applying MiXCR to the multiplex PCR reads. Of roughly 120,000 distinct CDR3 sequences in the sample, roughly 80% were seen once. A word on this clonotype: Antigen specificity is unknown.

Findings and limits, study-wide: Patients with more diverse tumor TCRs had worse survival.

This sample's RNA came from whole unsorted tissue. The source of this sequence is a woman in her sixties or seventies with non-small cell lung cancer. Sequencing input: lung tumor tissue. The chain couples TRBV6-5 to TRBJ1-3, with D unresolved. CDR3 amino acids: CASSLISRGNTIYF. The CDR3 DNA sequence: TGTGCCAGCAGTTTAATATCCCGAGGAAACACCATATATTTT.